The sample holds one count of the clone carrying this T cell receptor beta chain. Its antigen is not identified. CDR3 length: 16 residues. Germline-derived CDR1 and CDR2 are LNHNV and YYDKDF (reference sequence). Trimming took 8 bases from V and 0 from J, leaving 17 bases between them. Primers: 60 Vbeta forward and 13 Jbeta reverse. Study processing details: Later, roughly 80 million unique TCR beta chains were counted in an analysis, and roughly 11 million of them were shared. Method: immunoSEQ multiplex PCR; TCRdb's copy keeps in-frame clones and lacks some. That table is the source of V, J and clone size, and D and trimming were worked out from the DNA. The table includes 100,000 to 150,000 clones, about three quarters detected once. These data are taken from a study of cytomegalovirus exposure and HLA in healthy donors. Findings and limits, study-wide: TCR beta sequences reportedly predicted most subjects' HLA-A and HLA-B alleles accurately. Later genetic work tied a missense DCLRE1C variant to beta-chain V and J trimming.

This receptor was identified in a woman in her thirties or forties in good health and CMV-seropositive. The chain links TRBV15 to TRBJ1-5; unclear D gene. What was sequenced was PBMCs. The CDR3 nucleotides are TGTGCCACCCGAAGCCGAGGAGACGGTAGCAATCAGCCCCAGCATTTT. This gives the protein CATRSRGDGSNQPQHF.